A selection of T cell receptor beta chains follows, all from one sample in a study of blood T cell repertoires in COVID-19. Profiled with immunoSEQ multiplex PCR; TCRdb holds only in-frame clones, not every one. Of about 220,000 clones detected, 83% appear once; the ten largest clones hold roughly 5%. The sample consisted of PBMCs or T cells enriched from blood (not recorded which). These receptors all come from a woman aged 45-65 years who had been exposed to COVID-19. Both conserved end residues are part of each CDR3. A D gene is named only where the DNA matches it firmly. Some rows have no size entry. The others give once, few or many, or a class for an expanded clone.

clone_size: -
v_call: TRBV18
j_call: TRBJ1-1
d_call: -
cdr3_nt: TGTGCCAGCTCGCCCTGGACAGCCATGAACACTGAAGCTTTCTTT
cdr3_aa: CASSPWTAMNTEAFF

clone_size: -
v_call: TRBV30
j_call: TRBJ1-6
d_call: -
cdr3_nt: TGTGCCTGGACAGGGTTTCATTCACCCCTCCACTTT
cdr3_aa: CAWTGFHSPLHF

clone_size: -
v_call: TRBV5-5
j_call: TRBJ1-2
d_call: TRBD1
cdr3_nt: TGTGCCAGCAGCTTTACAGGGGGGATTAACTATGGCTACACCTTC
cdr3_aa: CASSFTGGINYGYTF

clone_size: once
v_call: TRBV7-9
j_call: TRBJ1-6
d_call: TRBD1
cdr3_nt: TGTGCCAGCAGCCTGGGGGACAGCGCTTATAATTCACCCCTCCACTTT
cdr3_aa: CASSLGDSAYNSPLHF

clone_size: -
v_call: TRBV5-4
j_call: TRBJ2-7
d_call: -
cdr3_nt: TGTGCCAGCAGAAGGAGCCCAGAGGTCTCCTACGAGCAGTACTTC
cdr3_aa: CASRRSPEVSYEQYF

clone_size: -
v_call: TRBV7-2
j_call: TRBJ1-6
d_call: -
cdr3_nt: TGTGCCAGCAGCTTGTTGCGGAGCTATAATTCACCCCTCCACTTT
cdr3_aa: CASSLLRSYNSPLHF

clone_size: -
v_call: TRBV11-3
j_call: TRBJ2-3
d_call: TRBD1
cdr3_nt: TGTGCCAGCAGCCCCCCGGGACAGCCAGATACGCAGTATTTT
cdr3_aa: CASSPPGQPDTQYF

clone_size: -
v_call: TRBV5-4
j_call: TRBJ2-3
d_call: TRBD2
cdr3_nt: TGTGCCAGCAGGTCCTCGGGGGGAATCTACACAGATACGCAGTATTTT
cdr3_aa: CASRSSGGIYTDTQYF

clone_size: -
v_call: TRBV19
j_call: TRBJ2-3
d_call: TRBD1
cdr3_nt: TGTGCCAGTAGGCGACAGGGGAGCACAGATACGCAGTATTTT
cdr3_aa: CASRRQGSTDTQYF

clone_size: -
v_call: TRBV9
j_call: TRBJ2-2
d_call: -
cdr3_nt: TGTGCCAGCAGCGTAGGTACAGGGATTAACACCGGGGAGCTGTTTTTT
cdr3_aa: CASSVGTGINTGELFF

clone_size: -
v_call: TRBV11-2
j_call: TRBJ1-3
d_call: -
cdr3_nt: TGTGCCAGCAGCTTAGAGTCTTTTCCTGGAAACACCATATATTTT
cdr3_aa: CASSLESFPGNTIYF

clone_size: -
v_call: TRBV9
j_call: TRBJ2-1
d_call: TRBD2
cdr3_nt: TGTGCCAGCAGCGTAGGGACGGGGGGAGGGAATGAGCAGTTCTTC
cdr3_aa: CASSVGTGGGNEQFF

clone_size: -
v_call: TRBV10-3
j_call: TRBJ1-4
d_call: -
cdr3_nt: TGTGCCTCCTCTCGGGGGGGTACAACTAATGAAAAACTGTTTTTT
cdr3_aa: CASSRGGTTNEKLFF

clone_size: once
v_call: TRBV12-3/TRBV12-4
j_call: TRBJ1-5
d_call: TRBD1
cdr3_nt: TGTGCCAGCAGTCGGGACAGCCATCAGCCCCAGCATTTT
cdr3_aa: CASSRDSHQPQHF

clone_size: -
v_call: TRBV5-4
j_call: TRBJ1-1
d_call: TRBD1
cdr3_nt: TGTGCCAGCAGCAATACCGACAGGGGGCGCGTCACTGAAGCTTTCTTT
cdr3_aa: CASSNTDRGRVTEAFF

clone_size: -
v_call: TRBV9
j_call: TRBJ2-3
d_call: -
cdr3_nt: TGTGCCAGCAGCCCCTTCCTAGCCCCTGTTACCGGCGGTACGCAGTATTTT
cdr3_aa: CASSPFLAPVTGGTQYF